A selection of T cell receptor beta chains follows, all from one sample in a study of T cells expressing NK-cell markers. TCRdb reprocessed the 5' RACE reads and keeps a single row for each CDR3 protein, giving no DNA. Its table records about 370,000 distinct CDR3 sequences. Sequencing used blood T cells: a sorted CD56 or NKG2C T cell subset, CD4+ or CD8+ T cells, or bulk PBMC T cells (not recorded which). The origin of the receptors is a woman between 50 and 59 years old in good health. CDR3s include the opening cysteine and the closing phenylalanine or tryptophan.

TRBV20-1	TRBJ1-3	CSASTSVGNTIYF
TRBV27	TRBJ2-3	CASRSREGSDTQYF
TRBV29-1	TRBJ2-5	CSVEVWQGETQYF
TRBV4-1	TRBJ1-4	CASSQQLVSTLGEKLFF
TRBV29-1	TRBJ1-4	CSVVGGGGKLFF
TRBV6-1	TRBJ2-1	CASSDGLAGGGSFF
TRBV11-2	TRBJ2-2	CASSLLLGQGAGELFF
TRBV7-9	TRBJ2-1	CATPFAGYNEQFF
TRBV5-1	TRBJ1-1	CASSLGQGRMSTEAFF
TRBV11-2	TRBJ1-3	CASSLFPTGYSGNTIYF
TRBV14	TRBJ2-5	CASSQRHGKAETQYF
TRBV4-2	TRBJ2-2	CASSSPGLAGVRTGELFF
TRBV7-9	TRBJ2-7	CASSHPTGGGEQYF
TRBV6-5	TRBJ2-2	CASSLWTGRAELFF
TRBV20-1	TRBJ1-2	CSASKGKIDGYTF
TRBV19	TRBJ2-5	CASSGQGFETQYF
TRBV5-1	TRBJ2-1	CASSPGGLAGGSEQFF
TRBV10-3	TRBJ2-3	CAISWGTRNDTQYF
TRBV5-6	TRBJ2-7	CASSSDYSYEQYF
TRBV7-9	TRBJ2-7	CASSRRPGTGEVYEQYF
TRBV11-2	TRBJ2-3	CASSLGLVDTDTQYF
TRBV12-3/TRBV12-4	TRBJ2-1	CATMDYPRLNEQFF
TRBV27	TRBJ2-1	CASSFTGVAIFEQFF
TRBV20-1	TRBJ1-2	CSAWGLHLGDGYTF
TRBV6-2/TRBV6-3	TRBJ2-3	CASSFDLGVDTQYF
TRBV12-3/TRBV12-4	TRBJ2-3	CASNSPIRGYTDTQYF
TRBV7-9	TRBJ2-1	CASSSPGSIYEQFF
TRBV12-3/TRBV12-4	TRBJ2-7	CASSLGSLVDYEQYF
TRBV9	TRBJ2-2	CASSVKGGELFF
TRBV5-1	TRBJ2-7	CASSLGWSDSYEQYF
TRBV5-1	TRBJ2-1	CASGSGYYNEQFF
TRBV6-5	TRBJ2-5	CASSPSGPEQETQYF
TRBV5-1	TRBJ2-1	CASAIAGAANEQFF
TRBV11-3	TRBJ2-1	CASSSIAGGNEQFF
TRBV25-1	TRBJ2-5	CASGTPLQETQYF
TRBV11-2	TRBJ1-1	CASSSRGGMNTEAFF
TRBV7-8	TRBJ1-6	CASSLALGRSSYNSPLHF
TRBV11-1	TRBJ2-1	CASEKTGSRGSYNEQFF
TRBV7-8	TRBJ2-1	CASHTWGGGPDNEQFF
TRBV5-1	TRBJ2-1	CASRGGGPGLATYNEQFF
TRBV12-3/TRBV12-4	TRBJ2-7	CASSFAGSANDEQYF
TRBV3-1	TRBJ2-1	CASSQVTLAGESIDNEQFF
TRBV20-1	TRBJ1-2	CSARDPGQNFYGYTF
TRBV29-1	TRBJ1-2	CSVEGDGGYTF
TRBV7-9	TRBJ2-1	CGGKTSGSLSSYNEQFF
TRBV12-3/TRBV12-4	TRBJ2-7	CASSPPQGYEQYF
TRBV5-1	TRBJ2-7	CASSLETSGRAAEQYF